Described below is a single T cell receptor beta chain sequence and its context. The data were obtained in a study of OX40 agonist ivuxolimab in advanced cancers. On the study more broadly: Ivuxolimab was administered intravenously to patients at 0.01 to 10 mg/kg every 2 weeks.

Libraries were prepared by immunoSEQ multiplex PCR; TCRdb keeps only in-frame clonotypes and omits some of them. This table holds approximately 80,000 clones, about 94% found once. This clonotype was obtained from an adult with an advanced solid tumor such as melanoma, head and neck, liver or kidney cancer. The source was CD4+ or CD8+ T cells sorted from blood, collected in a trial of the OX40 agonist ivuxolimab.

Here the CDR3 DNA reads TGTGCCAGCAGGTCAGGGGGGTCCTACGAGCAGTACTTC. Translated, it gives CASRSGGSYEQYF. The gene calls are TRBV6-5 and TRBJ2-7, with D perhaps matching TRBD1 (7 bases). Trimming took 6 bases from V and 1 from J, leaving 10 bases between them. Germline assignment: CDR1 MNHEY and CDR2 SVGAGI. This CDR3 has 13 amino acids.